Sequencing of this T cell receptor beta chain was carried out in a study of Graves' ophthalmopathy and Graves' hyperthyroidism. General study points: Blood contained most expanded thyroid clonotypes exceeding 0.001 frequency.

The junction had 7 bases not matched to a gene; V was cut back by 3 bases and J by 3 bases. The CDR3 sequence is 15 residues long. Recruitment covered hyperthyroidism patients aged 18 to 65 whose new diagnosis was of under 2 months' duration. The study excluded patients with other autoimmune diseases, uncontrolled infections, pregnancy or lactation. Clinicians made diagnoses from clinical symptoms, serum thyroxine, TRAb, thyroid ultrasound and orbital computed tomography. The study amplified TCR beta CDR3 regions using RNA transcripts. First-round RT-PCR with HTBI primers preceded a second-round multiplex PCR. TCRdb reprocessed the multiplex PCR reads via MiXCR and lists one record per CDR3 protein. This sample has 600,000 to 650,000 distinct CDR3 sequences; approximately 22% occur once, and the top ten carry approximately 7.7%. A note on this clonotype: As yet, its antigen is unknown.

The clonotype comes from a woman in her late teens or twenties with stable Graves' hyperthyroidism. Some clones in this sample may be carry-over from other donors' samples. The chain employs TRBV12-3 or TRBV12-4 and TRBJ2-7, with 8 bases identical to TRBD2. Material for sequencing was peripheral blood. In nucleotides, the CDR3 is TGTGCCAGCAGTTTTGGGTCCACTAGCGGCTACGAGCAGTACTTC. This encodes CASSFGSTSGYEQYF.